The entry that follows covers one T cell receptor beta chain sequence. It has no known antigen specificity. No base quality information exists; no much larger clone differs at one position. These data belong to a study of OX40 agonist ivuxolimab in advanced cancers. Regarding the study in general: The costimulatory receptor OX40 (CD134) was targeted by ivuxolimab, a fully human IgG2 agonistic monoclonal antibody. Of the roughly 52 patients in dose escalation, about 20 had hepatocellular carcinoma, some 15 had melanoma, 9 had renal cell carcinoma and 9 had head and neck cancer. Prior anti-PD-1, anti-PD-L1 or anti-CTLA-4 therapy was permitted, and checkpoint inhibitors had been received by about two fifths of dose-escalation patients. Partial responses occurred in three dose-escalation patients, of whom one had hepatocellular carcinoma and two had cutaneous melanoma. A male proportion of around 83% and a mean age of about 60 years, ranging from roughly 23 to 85, were recorded for the dose-escalation cohort. The purpose of peripheral TCRbeta sequencing was to test whether ivuxolimab changed TCR sequence diversity and led to clonal T-cell expansion. Intravenous ivuxolimab was administered to patients every 2 weeks at six dose levels: 0.01, 0.1, 0.3, 1.5, 3 and 10 mg/kg. The paper reports the monotherapy dose-escalation portion (N of about 50 patients) of the phase I ivuxolimab trial.

Genomic DNA was isolated from the sorted cells so that the TCRbeta CDR3 region could be sequenced. The immunoSEQ Assay was used to sequence the TCRbeta CDR3 regions. Sourced from immuneACCESS, this table was stored by TCRdb with only in-frame sequences that have V and J called. A share of the clones is absent; for the studies checked, an unresolved V gene accounts for under half, and the remainder has no known explanation. This sample lists 65,000 to 75,000 clones; over 65% were detected once. Under 6.5% of the sample is held by the ten biggest clonotypes. The trial excluded patients who had a history of autoimmune disease or who were on systemic immunosuppression. Peripheral blood for TCR sequencing was collected from all dose cohorts at baseline, on cycle 4 day 1, and on cycle 7 day 1. The samples were taken from a phase I, first-in-human, multicenter, open-label dose-escalation trial of ivuxolimab. Adults with locally advanced or metastatic head and neck squamous cell, hepatocellular, melanoma or renal cell carcinoma were enrolled in the trial. CD4+ and CD8+ T cells were sorted separately from peripheral blood before TCR sequencing.

General study outcomes and caveats: At doses of 0.1 to 3.0 mg/kg, clonal expansion of both CD4+ and CD8+ blood T cells was observed from baseline to week 6. The antigen specificity of the clonally expanded peripheral T cells was not determined. After ivuxolimab, CD8+ T cells had more expanded clones than CD4+ T cells on average. Low levels of normalized T-cell clonal expansion were also seen in some patients who did not respond. In the 0.1-3.0 mg/kg groups, partial responders had among the lowest normalized peripheral clonal expansion, particularly in CD8+ T cells.

This sequence was found in an adult with an advanced solid tumor such as melanoma, head and neck, liver or kidney cancer. Sequenced here: CD4+ or CD8+ T cells sorted from blood, sampled in a trial of the OX40 agonist ivuxolimab.

The nucleotide sequence is given as TGTGCCAGCAGCCGCCTAAGCCACCGGGAAAAAGGGTATGAGCAGTTCTTC. Its translation reads: CASSRLSHREKGYEQFF. Here the chain combines TRBV14 and TRBJ2-1; matching of 5 bases hints at TRBD2 as the D gene. Trimming takes 4 bases from V and 8 bases from J, and the germline ends sit 24 bases apart. The CDR3 goes from the cysteine to the phenylalanine over 17 residues. Of the read, only the CDR3 DNA is kept; its 51 bases are in frame from base 1. CDR1 and CDR2 (SGHDN, FVKESK) derive from the germline V gene.